These 5 T cell receptor beta chains were sequenced from one sample in a study of CD8 T cells in ankylosing spondylitis. MiXCR, run by TCRdb on the 5' RACE reads, gives a single entry per CDR3 protein. The table has about 360,000 distinct CDR3 sequences, approximately 22% seen once. Sequenced sample: blood, either unsorted or a sorted T cell fraction (not recorded which). The receptor set was obtained from a male donor with ankylosing spondylitis or in good health (not recorded which).

This clonotype was observed a handful of times. The chain joins TRBV18 to TRBJ2-1; 7 bases align to TRBD1. Germline lookup yields CDR1 KGHSH and CDR2 LQKENI. The J segment lost 7 bases and the V segment lost 5 bases, leaving 8 bases of the junction unmatched. The CDR3 has 14 residues. In DNA form, the CDR3 reads TGTGCCAGCTCAGCCGGGACAGAGGTAAATGAGCAGTTCTTC. Translation gives CASSAGTEVNEQFF.

CDR3 sequence: CSARDGMGTQETQYF. The CDR3 region has the DNA TGCAGTGCTAGAGATGGAATGGGGACACAAGAGACCCAGTACTTC. This chain joins TRBV20-1 and TRBJ2-5; a weak D match, TRBD1 (6 bases). This CDR3 spans 15 amino acids. Germline assignment: CDR1 DFQATT and CDR2 SNEGSKA (reference sequence). V lost 0 bases and J lost 2, with 13 bases in between.

This clonotype occurred a few times. The chain carries TRBV9 and TRBJ2-1, with 7 positions matching TRBD2. Looked up from germline, CDR1 is SGDLS and CDR2 is YYNGEE. With 6 bases clipped from V and 5 bases from J, the junction kept 14 bases outside the gene matches. The CDR3 loop spans 16 amino acids. CDR3 region: CASNLLGGGSDNEQFF. CDR3 nucleotide sequence: TGTGCCAGCAATCTACTAGGCGGGGGTAGCGACAATGAGCAGTTCTTC.

This clonotype was seen more than once but under ten times. The chain has TRBV27 and TRBJ2-7; TRBD2 matches 11 bases. Germline CDR1 MNHEY, CDR2 SMNVEV (reference sequence). V gave up 5 bases and J gave up 3 bases; unmatched junction bases: 6. The CDR3 spans 15 residues. CDR3 loop: CASSLRTSGGYEQYF. In nucleotides, the CDR3 is TGTGCCAGCAGTCTCCGAACTAGCGGGGGCTACGAGCAGTACTTC.

The chain joins TRBV12-3 or TRBV12-4 to TRBJ2-7; D gene unclear. The CDR3 length is 14 residues. V was clipped by 3 bases and J by 2 bases, with 11 bases between them. CDR3 region: CASSFQASTYEQYF. The CDR3 region has the DNA TGTGCCAGCAGTTTTCAGGCGTCCACCTACGAGCAGTACTTC.